These 14 T cell receptor beta chains originate from one sample sequenced in a study of PD-1 blockade in classical Hodgkin lymphoma. Produced via immunoSEQ multiplex PCR; TCRdb's table is partial and in-frame only. Of 26,000 or so clones listed, 67% are singletons. Relapse was seen in all patients after autologous stem cell transplantation, and brentuximab vedotin exposure was variable. The sample in question was peripheral blood mononuclear cells (PBMCs), obtained before the second cycle of nivolumab. These receptors originate from a human donor with classical Hodgkin lymphoma.

This clone turned up a few times. V gene TRBV30 combines with J gene TRBJ2-3; the match to TRBD2 covers 16 bases. The germline V gene has CDR1 GTSNPN and CDR2 SVGIG (reference sequence). CDR3 length: 17 residues. The V and J ends lost 2 bases and 2 bases, in that order; junction bases with no gene match: 4. The CDR3 loop is CAWSRGLAGGPTDTQYF. The CDR3 bases are TGTGCCTGGAGTCGGGGACTAGCGGGAGGGCCCACAGATACGCAGTATTTT. The full variable domain, completed using reference TRBV30 and TRBJ2-3, is SQTIHQWPATLVQPVGSPLSLECTVEGTSNPNLYWYRQAAGRGLQLLFYSVGIGQISSEVPQNLSASRPQDRQFILSSKKLLLSDSGFYLCAWSRGLAGGPTDTQYFGPGTRLTVL.

This clone was observed a handful of times. The genes are TRBV4-3 and TRBJ2-4; 9 positions match TRBD1. Unmatched junction bases numbered 6, after V lost 1 base and J lost 8 bases. The length of the CDR3 is 15 residues. Germline CDR1 reads LGHNA; CDR2 reads YSLEER. The CDR3: CASSQARTGAHIQYF. The CDR3 DNA follows: TGCGCCAGCAGCCAAGCCAGGACAGGGGCACACATTCAGTACTTC.

This sequence joins TRBV4-3 and TRBJ1-4; unclear D gene. Germline CDR1 reads LGHNA; CDR2 reads YSLEER. V lost 0 bases and J 6 bases, leaving 11 bases between the germline ends. The CDR3 contains 15 residues. The CDR3 region has the DNA TGCGCCAGCAGCCAAGATCGGGCGAAGCATGAAAAACTGTTTTTT. Protein: CASSQDRAKHEKLFF.

This clone has a handful of counts. This chain joins TRBV7-2 and TRBJ2-3, with 7 positions matching TRBD2. The germline CDR1 and CDR2 sequences are SGHTA and FQGNSA. V was clipped by 5 bases and J by 3 bases; unmatched bases: 14. The CDR3 sequence is 17 residues long. CDR3 in amino acids: CASSLTYSGGRTDTQYF. For the CDR3, the DNA is TGTGCCAGCAGCCTCACTTACTCGGGGGGTCGGACAGATACGCAGTATTTT. Together with reference TRBV7-2 and TRBJ2-3, the CDR3 gives the full variable domain: GAGVSQSPSNKVTEKGKDVELRCDPISGHTALYWYRQSLGQGLEFLIYFQGNSAPDKSGLPSDRFSAERTGGSVSTLTIQRTQQEDSAVYLCASSLTYSGGRTDTQYFGPGTRLTVL.

The J gene is TRBJ1-1, the V gene TRBV7-9; 7 bases map to TRBD1. This CDR3 has 17 residues. With 0 bases clipped from V and 1 base from J, the junction kept 8 bases outside the gene matches. CDR1 SEHNR and CDR2 FQNEAQ come from the germline V gene (reference sequence). The CDR3: CASSLAQGDSSNTEAFF. CDR3 bases: TGTGCCAGCAGCTTAGCCCAGGGGGACAGCTCGAACACTGAAGCTTTCTTT.

This sequence joins TRBV20-1 and TRBJ2-5; a possible D gene is TRBD1 (5 bases). Germline V gene lookup returns CDR1 DFQATT and CDR2 SNEGSKA (reference sequence). V lost 4 bases, J lost 2 bases, and 5 bases lay in between. CDR3 length: 11 amino acids. CDR3 amino acids: CSAKGQETQYF. CDR3 DNA: TGCAGTGCTAAGGGGCAAGAGACCCAGTACTTC.

The chain has TRBV6-1 and TRBJ1-1, with TRBD1 matching over 8 bases. The CDR3 length is 14 residues. J was trimmed by 5 bases and V by 3 bases; bases with no gene match: 5. Per germline, CDR1 MNHNS and CDR2 SASEGT. The DNA of the CDR3 is TGTGCCAGCAGTGAGCAGGACAGGGCGACTGAAGCTTTCTTT. This sequence encodes CASSEQDRATEAFF.

The V and J genes are TRBV19 and TRBJ1-1; TRBD1 matches 8 bases. Germline trimming cut 10 bases from V and 5 bases from J; bases unmatched to any gene: 15. CDR1 is LNHDA, CDR2 SQIVND, per germline (reference sequence). CDR3 length: 15 amino acids. The CDR3 nucleotides are TGTGCCACCCTAGACAGGGGCGGAACGTGGACTGAAGCTTTCTTT. Protein: CATLDRGGTWTEAFF.

This clone turned up a few times. The genes are TRBV6-1 and TRBJ1-1; D is perhaps TRBD1 (5 bases). V lost 6 bases and J 1 base, leaving 15 bases between the germline ends. Germline V CDR1 and CDR2: MNHNS, SASEGT. The CDR3 is made up of 15 amino acids. CDR3 bases: TGTGCCAGCAGCTACAGGACCCTCTCGAACACTGAAGCTTTCTTT. This sequence encodes CASSYRTLSNTEAFF.

This chain links TRBV10-1 with TRBJ1-5; a weak D match, TRBD1 (5 bases). The CDR3 is 19 amino acids. V gave up 4 bases and J gave up 0 bases, with 22 bases separating them. Germline-derived CDR1 and CDR2 are WNHNN and SYGVQD (reference sequence). CDR3 DNA: TGCGCCAGCAGTGCATCAGTTTTCGACAGCGACGATAGCAATCAGCCCCAGCATTTT. Translated, it gives CASSASVFDSDDSNQPQHF.

This clone has a handful of counts. This chain joins TRBV7-2 and TRBJ2-2; the D gene is possibly TRBD2 (6 bases). The CDR3 has 15 residues. Germline V lookup: CDR1 SGHTA, CDR2 FQGNSA. Trimming took off 0 bases at V and 2 bases at J, with 7 bases between the two ends. CDR3 DNA sequence: TGTGCCAGCAGCTTAGCGCGGGGAAACACCGGGGAGCTGTTTTTT. This translates into CASSLARGNTGELFF.

This clone was counted a few times. The chain combines TRBV7-8 with TRBJ1-2; TRBD1 matches 11 bases. V gave up 2 bases and J gave up 7 bases; unmatched junction bases: 9. Germline V lookup: CDR1 SGHVS, CDR2 FQNEAQ. This CDR3 comprises 16 residues. CDR3 region: CASSLLLGTGGGGYTF. DNA of the CDR3: TGTGCCAGCAGCTTATTACTCGGGACAGGGGGGGGTGGCTACACCTTC.

This clone has a handful of counts. J is TRBJ1-2 and V is TRBV20-1, with D perhaps TRBD1 (5 bases). This CDR3 has 11 amino acids. Germline V gives CDR1 DFQATT, CDR2 SNEGSKA (reference sequence). V was trimmed by 1 base and J by 7 bases, leaving 7 bases between them. DNA for the CDR3: TGCAGTGCTAGAGGGGGGAGTGGCTACACCTTC. Translating it yields CSARGGSGYTF.

This chain links TRBV28 with TRBJ1-2; D is possibly TRBD1 (5 bases). There are 15 residues in the CDR3. Trimming pared 11 bases from V and 4 bases from J, leaving 23 bases between. Germline V gives CDR1 MDHEN, CDR2 SYDVKM. Here the CDR3 DNA reads TGTGCCGGCCAAAACGGGGGGGACGGATTCTATGGCTACACCTTC. Protein sequence: CAGQNGGDGFYGYTF.